This T cell receptor (beta chain) was sequenced for a study of shared clonotypes between healthy human individuals. Trimming left V 7 bases short and J 4 bases short, with 20 bases between. The germline V gene encodes CDR1 WNHNN and CDR2 SYGVQD (reference sequence). The CDR3 sequence is 15 residues long. Without sorting, samples used 85 million to 95 million PBMCs for genomic DNA. Execution of the assay was at deep level. Every subset had its genomic DNA shared out evenly among several immunoSEQ plates. Ten immunoSEQ deep assay plates held the unsorted PBMC DNA. This table comes from immunoSEQ multiplex PCR, and its TCRdb copy is limited to in-frame clones, with some not included. The table records approximately 500,000 clones, around 80% of them present only once.

The material sequenced was PBMCs. The clonotype originates from a woman aged 40 to 50 in good health. Some clones in this sample may be carry-over from other donors' samples. V usage is TRBV10-1 and J usage is TRBJ2-7; perhaps TRBD2 as D (6 bases). CDR3 region: CASTETSCGLYEQYF. The CDR3 region has the DNA TGCGCCAGCACCGAGACTAGTTGTGGGCTGTACGAGCAGTACTTC.